The present T cell receptor beta chain was sequenced within a study of control samples from healthy donors and cancer patients. Here immunoSEQ multiplex PCR was the method, and the copy in TCRdb shows in-frame clones only, minus some. The sample carries some 82,000 clones, more than 65% recorded once. CDR1 is MRHNA, CDR2 SNTAGT, per germline. CDR3 size: 14 residues. With 6 bases clipped from V and 3 bases from J, the junction kept 4 bases outside the gene matches. This TCR derives from a man aged 55 to 69 with head and neck cancer. The V gene is TRBV6-4, the J gene TRBJ2-2, with TRBD1 matching 7 bases. Sequencing was done on a sample of PBMCs. The CDR3 coding sequence is TGTGCCAGCAGGGAACAGGGGTACACCGGGGAGCTGTTTTTT. It yields the protein CASREQGYTGELFF.